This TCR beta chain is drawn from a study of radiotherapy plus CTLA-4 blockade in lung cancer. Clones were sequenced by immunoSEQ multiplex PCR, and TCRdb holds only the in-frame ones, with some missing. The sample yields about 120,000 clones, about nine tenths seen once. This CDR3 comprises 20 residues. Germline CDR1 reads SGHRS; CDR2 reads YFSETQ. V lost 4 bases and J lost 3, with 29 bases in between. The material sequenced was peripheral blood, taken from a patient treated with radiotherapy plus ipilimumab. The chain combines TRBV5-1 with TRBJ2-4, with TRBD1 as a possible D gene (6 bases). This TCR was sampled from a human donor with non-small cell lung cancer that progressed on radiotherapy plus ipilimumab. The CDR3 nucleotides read TGCGCCAGCAGCCTAATTTTGGTGGGACACAAAGAAGGAGGCAAAAACATTCAGTACTTC. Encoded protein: CASSLILVGHKEGGKNIQYF.